The 18 T cell receptor beta chains given below trace back to one sample, sequenced in a study of T cells in Graves' hyperthyroidism and ophthalmopathy. Researchers took RNA transcripts and amplified the TCR beta CDR3 regions from them. In the first-round RT-PCR of the TCR CDR3, the HTBI primer set was used. TCRdb re-called the multiplex PCR reads with MiXCR, one entry per CDR3 protein. Of over 350,000 distinct CDR3 sequences in the sample, roughly an eighth were seen once. Source material: blood. Receptors originate from a man aged 45 to 65 with Graves' ophthalmopathy.

V gene TRBV4-1 combines with J gene TRBJ1-1; D uncertain. Germline CDR1 MGHRA, CDR2 YSYEKL. V lost 0 bases and J 5 bases, leaving 19 bases between the germline ends. The CDR3 sequence is 17 residues long. The CDR3 DNA reads TGCGCCAGCAGCCAAGATATTAATTCGGGGATAGAGACTGAAGCTTTCTTT. Encoded protein: CASSQDINSGIETEAFF.

This clonotype was recorded at least ten times. The chain links TRBV6-1 to TRBJ2-1, with D possibly matching TRBD2 (6 bases). V was clipped by 6 bases and J by 0 bases, with 9 bases between them. CDR3 size: 14 residues. Germline V gene lookup returns CDR1 MNHNS and CDR2 SASEGT. The CDR3 region has the DNA TGTGCCAGCAGAAGCGGGCTCTCCTACAATGAGCAGTTCTTC. It encodes CASRSGLSYNEQFF.

This clonotype was seen repeatedly, ten times or more. The chain links TRBV7-2 to TRBJ2-3; 9 nucleotides match TRBD2. V dropped 4 bases and J dropped 6; count of bases not matched to a gene: 23. CDR3 size: 20 residues. CDR1 SGHTA and CDR2 FQGNSA come from the germline V gene. CDR3 sequence reads: CASSSHFGGVAGVFDDTQYF. The CDR3 DNA reads as TGTGCCAGCAGCTCCCACTTTGGAGGTGTAGCGGGAGTATTTGACGATACGCAGTATTTT.

This clonotype was observed many times. This chain connects TRBV12-3 or TRBV12-4 to TRBJ2-7; D ambiguous. V was cut by 3 bases and J by 1 base, with 7 bases left in between. The CDR3 has 13 amino acids. This chain's CDR3 is CASSLAVSYEQYF. Written as DNA, the CDR3 is TGTGCCAGCAGTTTGGCAGTTTCCTACGAGCAGTACTTC.

This clonotype was counted ten times or more. V gene TRBV20-1 combines with J gene TRBJ2-1, with D unclear. V gave up 0 bases and J gave up 8 bases, with 8 bases separating them. This CDR3 contains 12 residues. Germline loops: CDR1 DFQATT, CDR2 SNEGSKA (reference sequence). The CDR3 here is CSARDVGYEQFF. In DNA form, the CDR3 reads TGCAGTGCTAGAGATGTGGGGTATGAGCAGTTCTTC.

V gene TRBV18 combines with J gene TRBJ2-7; D gene uncertain. The germline V and J ends were trimmed by 4 bases and 6 bases, with 13 bases remaining between them. Per germline, CDR1 KGHSH and CDR2 LQKENI. This CDR3 has 13 residues. As DNA, the CDR3 is TGTGCCAGCTCACTCGCCATGTTGGGCGAGCAGTACTTC. Translating gives CASSLAMLGEQYF.

The chain uses TRBV12-3 or TRBV12-4 and TRBJ1-3, with 10 positions matching TRBD1. The CDR3 has 17 amino acids. V was clipped by 6 bases and J by 0 bases; unmatched bases: 8. Here the CDR3 DNA reads TGTGCCAGCAGACTTACGGGGACAGGGGACTCTGGAAACACCATATATTTT. Protein: CASRLTGTGDSGNTIYF.

In this sample, this clonotype turned up many times. This chain joins TRBV28 and TRBJ1-5; TRBD1 agrees at 7 bases. Germline V gives CDR1 MDHEN, CDR2 SYDVKM. Trimming at V came to 6 bases and at J to 2 bases, leaving 10 bases not matched to a gene. CDR3 length: 16 amino acids. CDR3 amino acids: CASRSVRQGGNQPQHF. The CDR3 DNA follows: TGTGCCAGCAGAAGCGTCCGACAGGGCGGCAATCAGCCCCAGCATTTT.

This clonotype appeared many times. The gene calls are TRBV2 and TRBJ1-4; TRBD1 matches at 9 bases. CDR1 SNHLY and CDR2 FYNNEI come from the germline V gene. J was trimmed by 3 bases and V by 5 bases; bases with no gene match: 7. This CDR3 spans 16 amino acids. The CDR3 sequence: CASSRQGEVPNEKLFF. For the CDR3, the DNA is TGTGCCAGCAGTCGACAGGGGGAGGTTCCTAATGAAAAACTGTTTTTT.

Ten or more counts support this clonotype. The chain recombines TRBV27 with TRBJ2-7; the match to TRBD2 covers 8 bases. CDR1 and CDR2 from the germline V gene are MNHEY and SMNVEV (reference sequence). J was trimmed by 4 bases and V by 6 bases; bases with no gene match: 11. This CDR3 is 15 amino acids long. CDR3 residues: CASRTPGLDSYEQYF. Written as DNA, the CDR3 is TGTGCCAGCAGAACACCGGGACTAGATTCTTACGAGCAGTACTTC.

The chain recombines TRBV30 with TRBJ1-5; D is unresolved. CDR1 and CDR2 (germline): GTSNPN, SVGIG (reference sequence). The V and J ends lost 2 bases and 7 bases respectively, with 12 bases between them. The CDR3 is made up of 13 amino acids. In DNA, the CDR3 is TGTGCCTGGAGTTCCGGGCCGGGGCAGCCCCAGCATTTT. Amino acid sequence: CAWSSGPGQPQHF.

This clonotype came up once. V is TRBV6-9 and J is TRBJ2-1; TRBD2 agrees at 9 bases. Germline CDR1 is MNHGY and CDR2 is SVAAGI. The CDR3 runs 16 residues. V gave up 4 bases and J gave up 9 bases; unmatched junction bases: 13. CDR3 sequence reads: CASSFYAVAGAGEQFF. CDR3 coding DNA: TGTGCCAGCAGTTTTTACGCGGTAGCGGGAGCGGGTGAGCAGTTCTTC.

The chain carries TRBV5-1 and TRBJ1-5; 9 bases are shared with TRBD1. The CDR3 is 16 amino acids. Germline CDR1 is SGHRS and CDR2 is YFSETQ. J was trimmed by 5 bases and V by 0 bases; bases with no gene match: 6. The CDR3 DNA follows: TGCGCCAGCAGCTTGGACGGGACAGGGCATGATCAGCCCCAGCATTTT. Translation gives CASSLDGTGHDQPQHF. Variable domain in full (rest from reference TRBV5-1 and TRBJ1-5): KAGVTQTPRYLIKTRGQQVTLSCSPISGHRSVSWYQQTPGQGLQFLFEYFSETQRNKGNFPGRFSGRQFSNSRSEMNVSTLELGDSALYLCASSLDGTGHDQPQHFGDGTRLSIL.

This clonotype was picked up many times. The rearrangement joins TRBV12-3 or TRBV12-4 to TRBJ2-3; D may match TRBD1 or TRBD2 (5 bases each). The CDR3 consists of 16 residues. V was pared by 3 bases and J by 3 bases, with 16 bases between. CDR3 protein: CASSFRRGVETDTQYF. The CDR3 coding sequence is TGTGCCAGCAGTTTTCGGAGAGGGGTGGAAACAGATACGCAGTATTTT.

As regards this clonotype: The CDR3 end shows no conserved phenylalanine or tryptophan, and so a read error is likely. The rearrangement links TRBV11-3 to TRBJ1-1; D is ambiguous. Per the germline V gene, CDR1 is SGHNT and CDR2 is YENEEA. CDR3 length: 14 amino acids. V lost 1 base, J lost 2 bases, and 8 bases lay in between. The CDR3, as DNA: TGTGCCAGCAGCTTAGCGGCAGCCAACACTGAAGCTTTCCTT. It specifies CASSLAAANTEAFL.

There are many counts of this clonotype. V and J are TRBV27 and TRBJ2-3; 7 positions match TRBD2. The V segment lost 6 bases and the J segment 5 bases; nucleotides outside the gene matches: 14. CDR1 is MNHEY, CDR2 SMNVEV, per germline (reference sequence). The CDR3 is 16 amino acids. The CDR3 region is CASRGTSASLRDTQYF. The CDR3 DNA follows: TGTGCCAGCAGGGGAACTAGCGCCAGTTTAAGAGATACGCAGTATTTT.

This clonotype has at least ten counts. This rearrangement joins TRBV5-1 to TRBJ2-3, with 7 bases fitting TRBD1. The CDR3 consists of 14 residues. From germline, CDR1 is SGHRS and CDR2 YFSETQ. Unmatched junction bases numbered 7, after V lost 3 bases and J lost 6 bases. CDR3 nucleotides: TGCGCCAGCAGCTGGACAGGAAGACGGGATACGCAGTATTTT. Translation: CASSWTGRRDTQYF.

In its sample, this clonotype was seen many times. The chain joins TRBV7-8 to TRBJ2-1; TRBD2 aligns across 7 bases. Germline V gene lookup returns CDR1 SGHVS and CDR2 FQNEAQ. V lost 2 bases to trimming and J lost 8 bases; unmatched junction nucleotides: 15. The CDR3 contains 17 residues. The CDR3 loop is CASSLSLLGGGPDEQFF. The CDR3 DNA reads TGTGCCAGCAGCTTAAGCCTCCTTGGGGGAGGGCCGGATGAGCAGTTCTTC.